This T cell receptor (beta chain) was recovered during a study of blood T cell repertoires in COVID-19. Study-level background: Sites across the United States, Italy and Spain contributed samples from acute and convalescent COVID-19. Sources were T cells, B-cell-depleted T cells, or PBMCs; the material itself was cDNA or gDNA.

Germline lookup yields CDR1 SEHNR and CDR2 FQNEAQ (reference sequence). V was shortened by 1 base and J by 6 bases, with 7 bases between the two germline ends. CDR3 length equals 13 residues. On this clone: The sample holds other DNA sequences that translate to the same CDR3.

How the authors handled the data: Estimation of nucleated cell counts was performed using reference gene primer amplification. This table comes from immunoSEQ multiplex PCR, and its TCRdb copy is limited to in-frame clones, with some not included. V and J calls and clone size are copied from that table; D and trimming were computed from the DNA. The sample has fewer than 250,000 clones; over 80% are singletons. The receptor's source is a man aged 55 to 70 with COVID-19, enrolled during active disease. This chain uses TRBV7-9 with TRBJ1-5; D not certain. Material: peripheral blood. CDR3 protein: CASSLDGSQPQHF. The CDR3 DNA sequence: TGTGCCAGCAGCTTAGATGGTAGTCAGCCCCAGCATTTT.